The text below deals with one TCR beta chain. These data originate in a study of blood T cell repertoires in COVID-19. Whole-study context: Collection of acute and convalescent COVID-19 samples took place in the United States, Italy and Spain.

This CDR3 has 16 amino acids. The germline CDR1 and CDR2 sequences are SGHNT and YYREEE (reference sequence). The ends were cut back, 0 bases at V and 0 bases at J, with 11 bases in the middle. Sequencing was performed with immunoSEQ multiplex PCR; in TCRdb, only in-frame clones are kept and a portion is missing. In the table there are some 93,000 clones, 75% to 90% of which are singletons. This clonotype originated in a woman of 80 years or more with acute or convalescent COVID-19. The chain links TRBV5-4 to TRBJ2-3; D is uncertain. What was sequenced was peripheral blood. CDR3 DNA: TGTGCCAGCAGCTTGGGAGCCTCGCGGAGCACAGATACGCAGTATTTT. Encoded protein: CASSLGASRSTDTQYF.